The sequence of this TCR beta chain was determined in a study of blood T cell repertoires in COVID-19. Study background: Both acute and convalescent COVID-19 samples were obtained from the United States, Italy and Spain. Nucleic acid was either cDNA or gDNA, and it came from T cells, B-cell-depleted T cells, or PBMCs.

The CDR3 contains 14 residues. Germline V gene lookup returns CDR1 MNHEY and CDR2 SVGAGI. V lost 2 bases, J lost 2 bases, and 3 bases stayed unmatched. In the source study's methods: The assay estimated nucleated cells by amplifying reference gene primers. Libraries were prepared by immunoSEQ multiplex PCR; TCRdb keeps only in-frame clonotypes and omits some of them. The D gene and trimming were derived from the DNA, and the V and J assignments and clone size from that table. The table records 200,000 to 250,000 clones, approximately 90% of them present only once. The sequence came from a man aged 50 to 60 with COVID-19, enrolled during active disease. Material: peripheral blood. J is TRBJ2-7 and V is TRBV6-5, with 7 bases fitting TRBD1. CDR3 protein: CASSYEQGTYEQYF. The CDR3 bases are TGTGCCAGCAGTTACGAACAGGGGACCTACGAGCAGTACTTC.